A single sample is the source of the 9 T cell receptor beta chains below, sequenced in a study of T cells in localized non-small cell lung cancer. Libraries were prepared by immunoSEQ multiplex PCR; TCRdb keeps only in-frame clonotypes and omits some of them. The sample records some 9,700 clones, roughly 90% being singletons. Sequenced material: peripheral blood, taken before any cancer treatment. Every receptor here comes from a female donor over 55 with stage II squamous cell lung carcinoma.

This rearrangement joins TRBV5-1 to TRBJ2-1; 14 bases match TRBD2. Per germline, CDR1 SGHRS and CDR2 YFSETQ. The CDR3 is 16 amino acids. V lost 3 bases and J lost 3; bases outside the gene matches: 2. DNA of the CDR3: TGCGCCAGCAGCTCCGGGACTAGCGGGAGCTACAATGAGCAGTTCTTC. Encoded protein: CASSSGTSGSYNEQFF.

The genes are TRBV7-2 and TRBJ1-2; perhaps TRBD1 as D (5 bases). The CDR3 loop spans 15 amino acids. The V end was cut by 6 bases, the J end by 5 bases, with 19 bases between. Germline V gene sequence: CDR1 SGHTA, CDR2 FQGNSA. The CDR3 sequence: CASSLQPEGPYGYTF. The CDR3 coding sequence is TGTGCCAGCAGTTTACAACCTGAGGGGCCTTATGGCTACACCTTC. The whole variable domain, filled in from reference TRBV7-2 and TRBJ1-2, reads GAGVSQSPSNKVTEKGKDVELRCDPISGHTALYWYRQSLGQGLEFLIYFQGNSAPDKSGLPSDRFSAERTGGSVSTLTIQRTQQEDSAVYLCASSLQPEGPYGYTFGSGTRLTVV.

V gene TRBV5-5 combines with J gene TRBJ2-2; TRBD1 is a possible D gene (5 bases). The germline V gene encodes CDR1 SGHKS and CDR2 YYEKEE (reference sequence). The CDR3 spans 14 residues. Between the trimmed V and J ends, which lost 1 base and 3 bases, there was a span of 7 bases. The CDR3 DNA reads TGTGCCAGCAGCTTGTTAGGGGACACCGGGGAGCTGTTTTTT. Residues: CASSLLGDTGELFF.

The CDR3 sequence is CASSSGGGDTQYF. The CDR3 region has the DNA TGCGCCAGCAGCTCCGGGGGTGGAGATACGCAGTATTTT. The V and J genes are TRBV5-1 and TRBJ2-3; D is perhaps TRBD2 (6 bases). V lost 3 bases to trimming and J lost 5 bases, with 10 bases between them. CDR1 and CDR2 from the germline V gene are SGHRS and YFSETQ. The CDR3 has 13 amino acids.

The chain employs TRBV18 and TRBJ1-2, with D possibly matching TRBD1 (6 bases). Germline-derived CDR1 and CDR2 are KGHSH and LQKENI. The CDR3 sequence is 14 residues long. Trimming took off 2 bases at V and 2 bases at J, with 9 bases between the two ends. CDR3 DNA sequence: TGTGCCAGCTCACCAGGGGGGCCCAACTATGGCTACACCTTC. This gives the protein CASSPGGPNYGYTF.

This rearrangement joins TRBV7-2 to TRBJ2-3; D is possibly TRBD1 or TRBD2 (5 bases each). This CDR3 is 14 amino acids long. The germline V gene has CDR1 SGHTA and CDR2 FQGNSA. V gave up 5 bases and J gave up 0 bases, with 9 bases separating them. Here the CDR3 reads CASSGGESTDTQYF. The CDR3 DNA is TGTGCCAGCAGCGGGGGAGAGAGCACAGATACGCAGTATTTT.

The chain carries TRBV10-3 and TRBJ2-7; D gene unclear. The germline V and J ends were trimmed by 3 bases and 2 bases, with 8 bases remaining between them. Germline V gene data show CDR1 as ENHRY and CDR2 as SYGVKD. The CDR3 is made up of 13 amino acids. The CDR3 DNA reads as TGTGCCATCAGTGATGGGGTCACCTACGAGCAGTACTTC. Translating it yields CAISDGVTYEQYF.

The chain joins TRBV5-1 to TRBJ2-1; D gene unclear. Germline CDR1 reads SGHRS; CDR2 reads YFSETQ. V was clipped by 1 base and J by 10 bases, with 9 bases between them. The CDR3 is 12 amino acids. CDR3 amino acids: CASSLSTVEQFF. In DNA, the CDR3 is TGCGCCAGCAGCTTGTCAACAGTGGAGCAGTTCTTC.

This clone has a handful of counts. CDR3 region: CASSPTGWDGYTF. The CDR3 DNA sequence: TGTGCCAGCTCCCCGACAGGCTGGGATGGCTACACCTTC. This rearrangement joins TRBV18 to TRBJ1-2; D perhaps matches TRBD1 (6 bases). This CDR3 contains 13 residues. Germline V gene sequence: CDR1 KGHSH, CDR2 LQKENI. V was cut by 6 bases and J by 6 bases, with 14 bases left in between. The full variable domain, its missing parts supplied by reference TRBV18 and TRBJ1-2, is NAGVMQNPRHLVRRRGQEARLRCSPMKGHSHVYWYRQLPEEGLKFMVYLQKENIIDESGMPKERFSAEFPKEGPSILRIQQVVRGDSAAYFCASSPTGWDGYTFGSGTRLTVV.